This T cell receptor (beta chain) appears in the sequencing data of a study of identical twins. TCRdb ran MiXCR on the 5' RACE reads and lists one entry per CDR3 protein. The sample shows roughly 720,000 distinct CDR3 sequences, 15% to 20% of them seen only once. This clonotype was detected a few times. CDR3 length equals 14 residues. The germline V gene has CDR1 MNHNS and CDR2 SASEGT. Germline trimming cut 6 bases from V and 5 bases from J; bases unmatched to any gene: 9. These same records also appear under a second study, on T cells expressing NK-cell markers.

This chain connects TRBV6-1 to TRBJ1-1; 7 positions match TRBD1. The receptor comes from a woman aged 18-29 years in good health. The specimen was PBMCs. CDR3 DNA: TGTGCCAGCAGCCGGGACAGTAGAGGGACTGAAGCTTTCTTT. It encodes CASSRDSRGTEAFF.